This passage covers 24 T cell receptor beta chains from one sample sequenced in a study of early T cells in non-severe SARS-CoV-2 infection. MiXCR, run by TCRdb on the 5' RACE reads, gives a single entry per CDR3 protein. The data contain 30,000 or so distinct CDR3 sequences, approximately 5.6% of them seen just once; the ten biggest clones take up approximately 3.5%. The sequenced sample consisted of whole blood. These receptor sequences come from an adult who was a healthcare worker with PCR-confirmed SARS-CoV-2 infection or an uninfected control (not recorded which).

This clonotype was seen a handful of times. The gene calls are TRBV29-1 and TRBJ2-1; 9 bases match TRBD2. The CDR3 has 13 residues. Germline loops: CDR1 SQVTM, CDR2 ANQGSEA. With 7 bases clipped from V and 9 bases from J, the junction kept 10 bases outside the gene matches. This CDR3 is CSARGTSLSEQFF. CDR3 nucleotides: TGCAGCGCGCGGGGGACTAGCTTGAGTGAGCAGTTCTTC.

A few counts support this clonotype. V and J are TRBV6-1 and TRBJ1-1, with D maybe TRBD1 (5 bases). V lost 6 bases and J 5 bases, leaving 13 bases between the germline ends. Germline CDR1 MNHNS, CDR2 SASEGT. The CDR3 totals 13 residues. CDR3 in amino acids: CASREQGGTEAFF. For the CDR3, the DNA is TGTGCCAGCAGAGAGCAGGGAGGGACTGAAGCTTTCTTT.

This clonotype has at least ten counts. V is TRBV28 and J is TRBJ2-6; possible D gene TRBD2, 5 bases. The CDR3 loop spans 15 amino acids. V was pared by 6 bases and J by 0 bases, with 9 bases between. Germline assignment: CDR1 MDHEN and CDR2 SYDVKM. CDR3 sequence: CASREDHSGANVLTF. CDR3 coding DNA: TGTGCCAGCAGGGAGGACCACTCTGGGGCCAACGTCCTGACTTTC.

Many counts were recorded for this clonotype. The V and J genes are TRBV7-2 and TRBJ2-7; TRBD1 matches 7 bases. Trimming took 1 base from V and 6 from J; bases not matched to a gene: 6. CDR1 and CDR2 (germline): SGHTA, FQGNSA. The CDR3 runs 14 residues. CDR3 sequence (DNA): TGTGCCAGCAGCTTAGGCCTCCGGACAGGCGAGCAGTACTTC. Translated, it gives CASSLGLRTGEQYF.

This clonotype was counted ten times or more. The genes are TRBV5-1 and TRBJ2-6, with 8 positions matching TRBD1. J lost 0 bases, V lost 4 bases, and 9 bases had no gene match. The CDR3 consists of 18 residues. Germline lookup yields CDR1 SGHRS and CDR2 YFSETQ. DNA of the CDR3: TGCGCCAGCAGCATTGGAAGGACAGGGATCTCTGGGGCCAACGTCCTGACTTTC. It codes for CASSIGRTGISGANVLTF.

This clonotype was observed at least ten times. J is TRBJ1-1 and V is TRBV5-5; D remains ambiguous. The CDR3 sequence is 13 residues long. Trimming shortened V by 0 bases and J by 0 bases, and 3 bases separated the two germline ends. From germline, CDR1 is SGHKS and CDR2 YYEKEE (reference sequence). The CDR3 reads CASSLEMNTEAFF. In DNA, the CDR3 is TGTGCCAGCAGCTTGGAGATGAACACTGAAGCTTTCTTT.

This clonotype was detected ten times or more. The V call is TRBV6-2 or TRBV6-3, the J call TRBJ2-5; D is unclear. This CDR3 comprises 14 residues. Trimming pared 5 bases from V and 1 base from J, leaving 11 bases between. Germline-derived CDR1 and CDR2 are MNHEY and SVGEGT. This CDR3 reads CASSKVAIQETQYF. The CDR3 DNA is TGTGCCAGCAGTAAAGTGGCCATCCAAGAGACCCAGTACTTC.

This clonotype was found many times. The gene calls are TRBV7-9 and TRBJ2-3, with D uncertain. CDR3 length: 15 residues. The V end lost 1 base, the J end lost 0 bases, and 8 bases lay between the germline ends. Germline lookup yields CDR1 SEHNR and CDR2 FQNEAQ (reference sequence). CDR3 coding DNA: TGTGCCAGCAGCTTAGGCACAGCTAGCACAGATACGCAGTATTTT. It yields the protein CASSLGTASTDTQYF.

The sample holds a few counts of this clonotype. The rearrangement links TRBV6-4 to TRBJ2-1, with TRBD1 identical over 11 bases. J lost 6 bases, V lost 2 bases, and 0 bases had no gene match. Germline V CDR1 and CDR2: MRHNA, SNTAGT. This CDR3 spans 14 amino acids. The CDR3, as DNA: TGTGCCAGCAGTGACGGGACAGGGGGCAATGAGCAGTTCTTC. Its translation is CASSDGTGGNEQFF.

The chain employs TRBV10-3 and TRBJ2-2; tentatively, D is TRBD1 or TRBD2 (5 bases each). The CDR3 consists of 14 residues. V was pared by 7 bases and J by 5 bases, with 14 bases between. Germline V CDR1 and CDR2: ENHRY, SYGVKD. The CDR3 DNA reads as TGTGCCATCACCCAGGGACCGACAACCGGGGAGCTGTTTTTT. Translated: CAITQGPTTGELFF.

This clonotype was seen only a few times. The chain uses TRBV29-1 and TRBJ1-1; D gene unclear. The CDR3 is made up of 12 amino acids. Germline CDR1 and CDR2: SQVTM and ANQGSEA. V gave up 6 bases and J gave up 5 bases, with 13 bases separating them. CDR3 in amino acids: CSVESVGTEAFF. CDR3 bases: TGCAGCGTAGAATCCGTTGGAACTGAAGCTTTCTTT.

This clonotype was recorded many times. This chain uses TRBV27 with TRBJ1-6; D is unclear. Germline-derived CDR1 and CDR2 are MNHEY and SMNVEV (reference sequence). The CDR3 is 15 residues long. The V gene lost 5 bases and the J gene lost 11 bases, with 19 bases spanning the gap. CDR3 residues: CASSPPRTWRPPLHF. DNA for the CDR3: TGTGCCAGCAGTCCCCCTAGGACTTGGCGTCCACCCCTCCACTTT.

This chain uses TRBV5-4 with TRBJ2-1; 7 bases are a match to TRBD2. Per germline, CDR1 SGHNT and CDR2 YYREEE (reference sequence). The V segment lost 4 bases and the J segment 7 bases; nucleotides outside the gene matches: 14. This CDR3 is built from 16 residues. CDR3 sequence reads: CASSPGLAAEWNEQFF. CDR3 DNA: TGTGCCAGCAGCCCCGGCCTAGCGGCAGAATGGAATGAGCAGTTCTTC.

This clonotype was seen repeatedly, ten times or more. The CDR3 sequence is CASSQGRVTGELFF. CDR3 DNA: TGTGCCAGCAGCCAAGGAAGGGTCACCGGGGAGCTGTTTTTT. The genes are TRBV3-1 and TRBJ2-2, with unresolved D. Trimming removed 1 base from V and 4 bases from J, with 7 bases in between. The CDR3 length is 14 residues. Germline V lookup: CDR1 LGHDT, CDR2 YNNKEL (reference sequence).

This clonotype was detected a few times. This chain links TRBV11-2 with TRBJ2-4; a possible D gene is TRBD2 (5 bases). Per germline, CDR1 SGHAT and CDR2 FQNNGV. Trimming removed 3 bases at V and 1 base at J, with 7 bases between. This CDR3 region has 14 residues. Here the CDR3 DNA reads TGTGCCAGCAGCTTTCTAGCTGCCAAAAACATTCAGTACTTC. Translating it yields CASSFLAAKNIQYF.

V gene TRBV11-2 combines with J gene TRBJ2-7, with 7 bases identical to TRBD1. V shed 8 bases, J shed 1 base, and the junction held 20 bases outside the gene matches. The CDR3 contains 18 residues. Germline V gives CDR1 SGHAT, CDR2 FQNNGV. The CDR3 protein is CASYGTVGEKLGSYEQYF. CDR3 nucleotides: TGTGCCAGCTACGGGACAGTTGGCGAAAAGTTGGGGTCCTACGAGCAGTACTTC.

The chain has TRBV28 and TRBJ1-1, with D uncertain. V gave up 6 bases and J gave up 0 bases, with 14 bases separating them. Germline V gene data show CDR1 as MDHEN and CDR2 as SYDVKM. This CDR3 is 15 amino acids long. For the CDR3, the DNA is TGTGCCAGCAGCCAAGCCCCCATGATGAACACTGAAGCTTTCTTT. This translates into CASSQAPMMNTEAFF.

There are a few counts of this clonotype. The gene calls are TRBV7-9 and TRBJ2-2; D remains unclear. The germline V gene has CDR1 SEHNR and CDR2 FQNEAQ (reference sequence). Deletions cut 3 bases from V and 1 base from J, with 9 bases between. The CDR3 spans 15 residues. The CDR3 sequence is CASSLSTRNTGELFF. The DNA of the CDR3 is TGTGCCAGCAGCTTGTCGACTCGGAACACCGGGGAGCTGTTTTTT.

This chain links TRBV18 with TRBJ1-1; the D gene is possibly TRBD1 (6 bases). The CDR3 has 14 amino acids. V was clipped by 2 bases and J by 6 bases, with 13 bases between them. The V gene's germline CDR1 is KGHSH and CDR2 LQKENI. The DNA for the CDR3 is TGTGCCAGCTCACCATTCACAGGGATAGCTGAAGCTTTCTTT. It specifies CASSPFTGIAEAFF.

In its sample, this clonotype was seen many times. This chain joins TRBV14 and TRBJ2-1; D is unresolved. The CDR3 is made up of 13 amino acids. Germline loops: CDR1 SGHDN, CDR2 FVKESK. The ends were cut back, 4 bases at V and 9 bases at J, with 13 bases in the middle. The CDR3 DNA sequence: TGTGCCAGCAGCCCTTGGTACGGGTCTGAGCAGTTCTTC. Amino acids: CASSPWYGSEQFF.

This clonotype came up a few times. The chain recombines TRBV3-1 with TRBJ2-7; 7 bases fit TRBD2. With V trimmed by 1 base and J by 5 bases, 8 bases remained unmatched. Germline V CDR1 and CDR2: LGHDT, YNNKEL (reference sequence). This CDR3 is 15 amino acids long. The CDR3 bases are TGTGCCAGCAGCCAAGCTCTGACTAGCTTCCACGAGCAGTACTTC. This sequence encodes CASSQALTSFHEQYF.

This clonotype has ten or more counts. The CDR3 DNA reads as TGTGCCAGCAGTTCTTTATGGACACGTAATTCACCCCTCCACTTT. Translating it yields CASSSLWTRNSPLHF. The chain uses TRBV27 and TRBJ1-6; TRBD1 is a possible D gene (5 bases). CDR1 is MNHEY, CDR2 SMNVEV, per germline (reference sequence). This CDR3 has 15 residues. The V end was cut by 4 bases, the J end by 6 bases, with 13 bases between.

This clonotype came up many times. The rearrangement uses TRBV28 and TRBJ2-1, with 11 bases fitting TRBD2. J was trimmed by 7 bases and V by 2 bases; bases with no gene match: 4. This CDR3 comprises 15 residues. Germline V gene data show CDR1 as MDHEN and CDR2 as SYDVKM. The CDR3 sequence: CASSLGTSGLNEQFF. In DNA, the CDR3 is TGTGCCAGCAGTTTAGGGACTAGCGGACTTAATGAGCAGTTCTTC. Looking up the rest from reference TRBV28 and TRBJ2-1 gives the full variable domain: DVKVTQSSRYLVKRTGEKVFLECVQDMDHENMFWYRQDPGLGLRLIYFSYDVKMKEKGDIPEGYSVSREKKERFSLILESASTNQTSMYLCASSLGTSGLNEQFFGPGTRLTVL.

This clonotype was observed at least ten times. The chain couples TRBV29-1 to TRBJ1-5, with D unresolved. Germline CDR1 reads SQVTM; CDR2 reads ANQGSEA. The CDR3 spans 13 residues. V lost 0 bases and J 5 bases, leaving 8 bases between the germline ends. The CDR3 DNA reads as TGCAGCGTTGAAGATGATTTGGATCAGCCCCAGCATTTT. This gives the protein CSVEDDLDQPQHF. Full variable domain (outside the CDR3, taken from reference TRBV29-1 and TRBJ1-5): SAVISQKPSRDICQRGTSLTIQCQVDSQVTMMFWYRQQPGQSLTLIATANQGSEATYESGFVIDKFPISRPNLTFSTLTVSNMSPEDSSIYLCSVEDDLDQPQHFGDGTRLSIL.